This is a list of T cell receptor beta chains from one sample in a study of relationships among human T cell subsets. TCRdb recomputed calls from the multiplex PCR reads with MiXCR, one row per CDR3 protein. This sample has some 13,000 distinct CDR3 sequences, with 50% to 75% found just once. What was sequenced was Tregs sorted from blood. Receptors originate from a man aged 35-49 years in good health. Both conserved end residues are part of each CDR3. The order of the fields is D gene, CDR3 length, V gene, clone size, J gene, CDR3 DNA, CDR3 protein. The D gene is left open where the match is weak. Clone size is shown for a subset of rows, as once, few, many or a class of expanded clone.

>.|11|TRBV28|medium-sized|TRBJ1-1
TGTGCCAGCAGTTTGCGGCTGGGGGCTTTCTTT
CASSLRLGAFF
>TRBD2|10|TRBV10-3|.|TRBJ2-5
TGTGCCGGTCCGGGGGGGACCCAGTACTTC
CAGPGGTQYF
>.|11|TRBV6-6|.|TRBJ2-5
TGTGCCAGCAGTTACTCTGAGACCCAGTACTTC
CASSYSETQYF
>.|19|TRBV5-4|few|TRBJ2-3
TGTGCCAGCAGCGGGGACCGGGCGGGCCCTAATCCTAGCACAGATACGCAGTATTTT
CASSGDRAGPNPSTDTQYF
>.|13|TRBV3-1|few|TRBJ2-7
TGTGCCAGCAGCAGGGTCGAGGGTCGGGAGCAGTACTTC
CASSRVEGREQYF
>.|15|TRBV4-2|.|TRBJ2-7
TGTGCCAGCAGCCAAGATGGGAACTCACGGGACGAGCAGTACTTC
CASSQDGNSRDEQYF
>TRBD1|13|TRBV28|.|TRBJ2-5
TGTGCCAGCCTTGGGACAGGGAGAGAGACCCAGTACTTC
CASLGTGRETQYF
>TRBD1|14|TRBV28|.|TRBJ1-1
TGTGCCAGCAGTACCCGACAGGGGAACACTGAAGCTTTCTTT
CASSTRQGNTEAFF
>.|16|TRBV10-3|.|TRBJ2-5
TGTGCCATCAGTGAGCCCGGGCGCGACAGCCAAGAGACCCAGTACTTC
CAISEPGRDSQETQYF
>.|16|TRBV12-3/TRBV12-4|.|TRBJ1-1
TGTGCCAGCAGCGTCCTCGTAACGCCTGGGGGCACTGAAGCTTTCTTT
CASSVLVTPGGTEAFF
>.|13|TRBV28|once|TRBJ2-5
TGTGCCAGCAGCCAGTCTACTGAAGAGACCCAGTACTTC
CASSQSTEETQYF
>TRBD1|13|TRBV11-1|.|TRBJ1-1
TGTGCCAGCAGGACCATTCAGGGGGCTGAAGCTTTCTTT
CASRTIQGAEAFF
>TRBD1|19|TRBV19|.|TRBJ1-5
TGTGCCAGTAGTATAGGGGCACAGGGGTTTATGCGCAGCAATCAGCCCCAGCATTTT
CASSIGAQGFMRSNQPQHF
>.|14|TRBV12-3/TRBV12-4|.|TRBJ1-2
TGTGCCAGCAGTTTAAATCAGGGCCCCTATGGCTACACCTTC
CASSLNQGPYGYTF
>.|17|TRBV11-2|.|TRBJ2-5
TGTGCCAGCAGCATAGTATCCCTCCGGGACACTAGGGAGACCCAGTACTTC
CASSIVSLRDTRETQYF
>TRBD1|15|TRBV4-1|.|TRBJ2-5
TGCGCCAGCAGCCGCCCGGACAGGCCCCAAGAGACCCAGTACTTC
CASSRPDRPQETQYF
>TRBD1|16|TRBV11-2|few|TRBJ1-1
TGTGCCAGCAGCCAACTCCGGACAGGGACGGGCACTGAAGCTTTCTTT
CASSQLRTGTGTEAFF
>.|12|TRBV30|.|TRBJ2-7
TGTGCCTGGAGTCTGCAGGGCTACGAGCAGTACTTC
CAWSLQGYEQYF
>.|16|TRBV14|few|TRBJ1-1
TGTGCCAGCAGCCACCACGATTGGGAGAGGGACACTGAAGCTTTCTTT
CASSHHDWERDTEAFF
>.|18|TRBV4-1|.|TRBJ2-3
TGCGCCACCGACCCGGGAGAAAGGATCCAAACTAGCACAGATACGCAGTATTTT
CATDPGERIQTSTDTQYF
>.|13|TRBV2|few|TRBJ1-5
TGTGCCAGCAAAGGAGATGGCAATCAGCCCCAGCATTTT
CASKGDGNQPQHF
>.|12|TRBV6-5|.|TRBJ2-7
TGTGCCGCGGGACAGTGGAAGAGAGAGCAGTACTTC
CAAGQWKREQYF
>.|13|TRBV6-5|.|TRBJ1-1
TGTGCCAGCAGTCCAGGTAGGAACACTGAAGCTTTCTTT
CASSPGRNTEAFF
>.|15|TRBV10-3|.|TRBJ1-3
TGTGCCATCAGTGCCCCCCAGATGTCTGGAAACACCATATATTTT
CAISAPQMSGNTIYF
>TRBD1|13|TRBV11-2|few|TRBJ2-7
TGTGCCAGCAGCTACACGACAGGGTACGAGCAGTACTTC
CASSYTTGYEQYF
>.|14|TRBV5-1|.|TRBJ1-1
TGCGCCAGCAGCCCGGGACCGACGAACACTGAAGCTTTCTTT
CASSPGPTNTEAFF
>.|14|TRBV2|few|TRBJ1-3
TGTGCCAGCAGACGGACTTCTGCCGGCGACACCATATATTTT
CASRRTSAGDTIYF
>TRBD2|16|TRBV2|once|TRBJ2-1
TGTGCCAGCAGTACAGAGAGCGGGAGCCTTCAAAAAGGGCAGTTCTTC
CASSTESGSLQKGQFF
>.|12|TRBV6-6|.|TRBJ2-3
TGTGCCAGCAGTTCCACGACAGATACGCAGTATTTT
CASSSTTDTQYF
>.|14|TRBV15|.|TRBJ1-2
TGTGCCACCAGCAGAGATGGGGGCGCGGGTGGCTACACCTTC
CATSRDGGAGGYTF
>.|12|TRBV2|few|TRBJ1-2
TGTGCCAGCAATCGGGCTAACTATGGCTACACCTTC
CASNRANYGYTF
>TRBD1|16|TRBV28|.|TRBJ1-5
TGTGCCAGCAGCCAAGTAGGGACAGCCGACAATCAGCCCCAGCATTTT
CASSQVGTADNQPQHF
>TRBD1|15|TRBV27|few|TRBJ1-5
TGTGCCAGCAGTTTGACCGGGACAGGGGTTCAGCCCCAGCATTTT
CASSLTGTGVQPQHF
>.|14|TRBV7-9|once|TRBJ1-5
TGTGCCAGCAGCTTAGGACAGACGAATCAGCCCCAGCATTTT
CASSLGQTNQPQHF
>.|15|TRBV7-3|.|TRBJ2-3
TGTGCCAGCAGCTTGGACAGCGGGAAGACAGATACGCAGTATTTT
CASSLDSGKTDTQYF
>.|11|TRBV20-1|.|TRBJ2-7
TGCAGTGTCGCAGGAGAATACGAGCAGTACTTC
CSVAGEYEQYF
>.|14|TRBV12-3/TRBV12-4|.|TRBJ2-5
TGTGCCAGCAGTCCTGGGGCGGGTCAAGAGACCCAGTACTTC
CASSPGAGQETQYF